A single sample gave rise to the 29 T cell receptor beta chains below, sequenced in a study of blood T cells in healthy people across ages. Combining a sample-barcoded 5' primer with a J-beta primer mix, a second PCR ran for 7 to 11 cycles. TCRdb passed the 5' RACE reads through MiXCR, listing each CDR3 protein once. The table shows about 940,000 distinct CDR3 sequences, with around 46% occurring only once. The sample comprised blood. Source of these receptors: a man between 25 and 39 years old in good health.

Many counts were recorded for this clonotype. This chain connects TRBV7-2 to TRBJ2-7; possibly TRBD2 for D (6 bases). CDR1 and CDR2 (germline): SGHTA, FQGNSA. V lost 1 base and J lost 4, with 14 bases in between. The CDR3 is made up of 15 amino acids. CDR3 DNA: TGTGCCAGCAGCTTAGTGGGCAGGGACTCGTACGAGCAGTACTTC. Its protein is CASSLVGRDSYEQYF.

V and J are TRBV18 and TRBJ1-4, with D unresolved. Per germline, CDR1 KGHSH and CDR2 LQKENI. V shed 3 bases and J shed 1 base, with 12 bases lying between them. CDR3 length: 16 residues. The CDR3 loop reads CASSPLPGQTNEKLFF. Written as DNA, the CDR3 is TGTGCCAGCTCACCTCTTCCCGGGCAAACTAATGAAAAACTGTTTTTT.

The J gene is TRBJ2-4, the V gene TRBV3-1; D possibly uses TRBD1 or TRBD2 (6 bases each). Germline CDR1 reads LGHDT; CDR2 reads YNNKEL (reference sequence). CDR3 length: 16 amino acids. V shed 4 bases and J shed 6 bases, with 19 bases lying between them. CDR3 sequence: CASSRSRGAGGNIQYF. The DNA of the CDR3 is TGTGCCAGCAGCCGGTCAAGGGGGGCGGGCGGAAACATTCAGTACTTC.

The chain links TRBV4-1 to TRBJ1-2; D remains unclear. V gave up 0 bases and J gave up 3 bases, with 14 bases separating them. Germline CDR1 and CDR2: MGHRA and YSYEKL. The CDR3 has 16 residues. This CDR3 is CASSQDLESGDYGYTF. The CDR3 nucleotides are TGCGCCAGCAGCCAAGATCTCGAAAGCGGGGACTATGGCTACACCTTC.

The CDR3 DNA is TGCGCCAGCAGCCGTAACAGGGGCAATCAGCCCCAGCATTTT. Protein sequence: CASSRNRGNQPQHF. J is TRBJ1-5 and V is TRBV4-3; perhaps TRBD1 as D (6 bases). V lost 4 bases and J 2 bases, leaving 9 bases between the germline ends. The CDR3 spans 14 residues. Germline V gene lookup returns CDR1 LGHNA and CDR2 YSLEER.

This clonotype was seen many times. CDR3 sequence: CASSLDRVFGRVPIEQYF. The DNA for the CDR3 is TGTGCCAGCAGCTTAGATCGGGTATTTGGCAGGGTACCTATCGAGCAGTACTTC. The chain employs TRBV11-2 and TRBJ2-7; possibly TRBD1 for D (5 bases). Germline V gene sequence: CDR1 SGHAT, CDR2 FQNNGV. This CDR3 has 18 amino acids. Trimming removed 0 bases at V and 6 bases at J, with 24 bases between. Looking up the rest from reference TRBV11-2 and TRBJ2-7 gives the full variable domain: EAGVAQSPRYKIIEKRQSVAFWCNPISGHATLYWYQQILGQGPKLLIQFQNNGVVDDSQLPKDRFSAERLKGVDSTLKIQPAKLEDSAVYLCASSLDRVFGRVPIEQYFGPGTRLTVT.

The CDR3 sequence: CASRSRGRGYYGYTF. CDR3 DNA: TGTGCCAGCAGAAGCAGGGGCAGGGGTTACTATGGCTACACCTTC. J is TRBJ1-2 and V is TRBV28; D perhaps matches TRBD1 (6 bases). The CDR3 is 15 amino acids. Germline-derived CDR1 and CDR2 are MDHEN and SYDVKM. Trimming took off 6 bases at V and 3 bases at J, with 17 bases between the two ends.

The chain combines TRBV4-2 with TRBJ2-7; no firm D call. The germline V and J ends were trimmed by 4 bases and 5 bases, with 12 bases remaining between them. Germline V gene data show CDR1 as LGHNA and CDR2 as YNFKEQ. The CDR3 extends over 13 amino acids. Here the CDR3 reads CASSPISADEQYF. The DNA for the CDR3 is TGTGCCAGCAGCCCTATCTCCGCCGACGAGCAGTACTTC.

The chain links TRBV29-1 to TRBJ1-2, with TRBD1 identical over 9 bases. Germline CDR1 SQVTM, CDR2 ANQGSEA. Trimming cost V 8 bases and J 9 bases; bases outside gene matches: 7. This CDR3 region has 11 residues. The CDR3 DNA follows: TGCAGCACTACAGGGGGCGAGAGCTACACCTTC. Amino acids: CSTTGGESYTF.

Only a few counts were recorded for this clonotype. V gene TRBV6-6 combines with J gene TRBJ2-7; D gene unclear. V gave up 4 bases and J gave up 3 bases, with 13 bases separating them. Germline CDR1 is MNHNY and CDR2 is SVGAGI (reference sequence). The CDR3 has 14 residues. In DNA, the CDR3 is TGTGCCAGCAGTTCCGGGCTGTTTAACTACGAGCAGTACTTC. Its translation is CASSSGLFNYEQYF.

About this clonotype: The junction departs from the called germline gene at one end, perhaps through a read error. The V call is TRBV7-2, the J call TRBJ1-5; TRBD1 agrees at 8 bases. The germline gives CDR1 SGHTA, CDR2 FQGNSA. The CDR3 sequence is 15 residues long. The CDR3 region is CANSLEDRANQPQHF. The DNA of the CDR3 is TGTGCCAACAGCTTAGAGGACAGGGCCAATCAGCCCCAGCATTTT.

This clonotype was picked up a small number of times. The chain recombines TRBV28 with TRBJ1-1; 8 nucleotides agree with TRBD1. In germline, CDR1 is MDHEN, CDR2 SYDVKM. The V gene end was trimmed by 3 bases and the J gene end by 3 bases; junction bases not matched to a gene: 3. This CDR3 has 14 residues. The chain's CDR3 is CASSLDREDTEAFF. The DNA of the CDR3 is TGTGCCAGCAGTTTGGACAGGGAAGACACTGAAGCTTTCTTT.

This rearrangement joins TRBV7-2 to TRBJ2-6; no firm D call. V lost 5 bases and J lost 2, with 13 bases in between. Germline V gives CDR1 SGHTA, CDR2 FQGNSA. The length of the CDR3 is 16 residues. The CDR3 DNA reads TGTGCCAGCAGCCTTTACAGCCATCCTGGGGCCAACGTCCTGACTTTC. It codes for CASSLYSHPGANVLTF.

This clonotype occurred many times. One junction end does not reproduce the germline sequence, and a read error may be involved. The chain employs TRBV5-1 and TRBJ2-3; no firm D call. Germline V lookup: CDR1 SGHRS, CDR2 YFSETQ. The CDR3 contains 14 residues. CDR3 region: CASSLESSTDTQYF. CDR3 DNA: TGTGCCAGCAGCTTAGAATCTAGCACAGATACGCAGTATTTT.

V is TRBV28 and J is TRBJ2-3; 10 bases match TRBD1. Germline values: CDR1 MDHEN, CDR2 SYDVKM. The junction had 4 bases not matched to a gene; V was cut back by 1 base and J by 6 bases. CDR3 length: 15 residues. CDR3 sequence reads: CASSLSGQGGDTQYF. The CDR3 DNA is TGTGCCAGCAGTTTATCCGGACAGGGGGGGGATACGCAGTATTTT. The full variable domain, with the rest looked up from reference TRBV28 and TRBJ2-3, is DVKVTQSSRYLVKRTGEKVFLECVQDMDHENMFWYRQDPGLGLRLIYFSYDVKMKEKGDIPEGYSVSREKKERFSLILESASTNQTSMYLCASSLSGQGGDTQYFGPGTRLTVL.

This clonotype showed up just once. One end of the junction fails to match germline, which may point to a read error. The rearrangement uses TRBV7-3 and TRBJ2-3; 7 positions match TRBD2. The CDR3 is 16 residues long. Looked up from germline, CDR1 is SGHTA and CDR2 is FQGTGA. Written as DNA, the CDR3 is TGTGCCAGCAGCTTAACCGGGGGAGGGAGCATAGATACGCAGTATTTT. Its protein is CASSLTGGGSIDTQYF.

The chain has TRBV12-3 or TRBV12-4 and TRBJ1-6; D uncertain. V gave up 6 bases and J gave up 3 bases, with 9 bases separating them. This CDR3 region has 14 residues. The CDR3 nucleotides read TGTGCCAGCAGATCCGGGGACTATAATTCACCCCTCCACTTT. It specifies CASRSGDYNSPLHF.

This clonotype was observed a handful of times. CDR3 bases: TGCAGCGTTGAAGATATGGGCAGGGATTTTCTGAGCTACACCTTC. Protein: CSVEDMGRDFLSYTF. The rearrangement uses TRBV29-1 and TRBJ1-2; D perhaps matches TRBD1 (5 bases). CDR1 is SQVTM, CDR2 ANQGSEA, per germline. This CDR3 is built from 15 residues. Trimming took off 0 bases at V and 9 bases at J, with 20 bases between the two ends.

V is TRBV27 and J is TRBJ2-7; the match to TRBD1 covers 9 bases. The J call may be mistaken, given a closer DNA end match to TRBJ2-5. Per germline, CDR1 MNHEY and CDR2 SMNVEV (reference sequence). This CDR3 is built from 14 residues. CDR3: CASGEQGARETQYF. CDR3 in DNA: TGTGCCAGCGGGGAACAGGGGGCGAGAGAGACCCAGTACTTC.

In its sample, this clonotype was seen once. The chain joins TRBV5-6 to TRBJ2-4; D is perhaps TRBD2 (5 bases). Trimming pared 5 bases from V and 1 base from J, leaving 10 bases between. This CDR3 region has 14 residues. CDR1 is SGHDT and CDR2 is YYEEEE in the germline V gene. CDR3: CASRVRGAKNIQYF. The CDR3 bases are TGTGCCAGCAGAGTACGGGGTGCCAAAAACATTCAGTACTTC.

The rearrangement uses TRBV9 and TRBJ2-2, with D possibly being TRBD1 (5 bases). In germline, CDR1 is SGDLS, CDR2 YYNGEE. The CDR3 contains 16 residues. V lost 4 bases and J 4 bases, leaving 17 bases between the germline ends. In DNA, the CDR3 is TGTGCCAGCAGCCCCCGCCCCAGGGTAGGCACCGGGGAGCTGTTTTTT. It translates to CASSPRPRVGTGELFF.

A single count supports this clonotype. This chain uses TRBV4-2 with TRBJ1-5, with a possible D match to TRBD1 (5 bases). Trimming left V 0 bases short and J 0 bases short, with 9 bases between. The CDR3 consists of 16 residues. CDR1 LGHNA and CDR2 YNFKEQ come from the germline V gene. The CDR3 reads CASSQDRDFSNQPQHF. CDR3 sequence (DNA): TGTGCCAGCAGCCAAGACAGGGATTTTAGCAATCAGCCCCAGCATTTT.

CDR3 DNA sequence: TGTGCCAGCAGCCGAGCGGGGGGGATTCACAATGAGCAGTTCTTC. It specifies CASSRAGGIHNEQFF. The V and J genes are TRBV3-1 and TRBJ2-1; 10 bases are a match to TRBD2. This CDR3 is 15 amino acids long. The germline gives CDR1 LGHDT, CDR2 YNNKEL (reference sequence). V shed 4 bases and J 5 bases; nucleotides not matched to a gene: 5.

V is TRBV2 and J is TRBJ1-1; D call uncertain. CDR1 is SNHLY and CDR2 is FYNNEI in the germline V gene. This CDR3 contains 13 residues. The V gene lost 6 bases and the J gene lost 5 bases, with 13 bases spanning the gap. CDR3 amino acids: CASSRAWMTEAFF. As DNA, the CDR3 is TGTGCCAGCAGCAGAGCATGGATGACTGAAGCTTTCTTT.

The chain carries TRBV6-2 or TRBV6-3 and TRBJ1-2; D remains ambiguous. Per the germline V gene, CDR1 is MNHEY and CDR2 is SVGEGT. The CDR3 sequence is 15 residues long. V shed 2 bases and J shed 7 bases, with 17 bases lying between them. CDR3 sequence reads: CASSYGSEARGGYTF. The CDR3 bases are TGTGCCAGCAGTTACGGTTCGGAGGCGCGCGGTGGCTACACCTTC.

The chain combines TRBV3-1 with TRBJ2-5, with TRBD2 matching 11 bases. This CDR3 comprises 15 residues. Germline V gives CDR1 LGHDT, CDR2 YNNKEL (reference sequence). Unmatched junction bases numbered 6, after V lost 6 bases and J lost 3 bases. CDR3 protein: CASRRQGLAEETQYF. The CDR3, as DNA: TGTGCCAGCAGGCGCCAGGGACTAGCGGAAGAGACCCAGTACTTC.

J is TRBJ2-7 and V is TRBV5-5; D may be TRBD2 (5 bases). The germline gives CDR1 SGHKS, CDR2 YYEKEE (reference sequence). The CDR3 length is 16 residues. Trimming took 5 bases from V and 0 from J, leaving 18 bases between them. The CDR3 protein is CASSYTTGKISYEQYF. CDR3 nucleotides: TGTGCCAGCAGTTATACTACGGGGAAAATCTCCTACGAGCAGTACTTC.

This chain uses TRBV24-1 with TRBJ2-1, with 7 bases matching TRBD2. J lost 10 bases, V lost 7 bases, and 15 bases had no gene match. CDR1 KGHDR and CDR2 SFDVKD come from the germline V gene. This CDR3 has 15 residues. DNA of the CDR3: TGTGCCACCAGCGAGGCTAGCGGTGGGATTAGGGAGCAGTTCTTC. It is translated as CATSEASGGIREQFF.

This clonotype occurred a few times. The chain couples TRBV6-5 to TRBJ2-3; tentatively, D is TRBD2 (5 bases). CDR1 and CDR2 (germline): MNHEY, SVGAGI. The V gene lost 8 bases and the J gene lost 6 bases, with 12 bases spanning the gap. The CDR3 contains 12 residues. The CDR3 nucleotides read TGTGCCAGCGGGCCGGAGGCGGATACGCAGTATTTT. Encoded protein: CASGPEADTQYF.